Sequencing of this T cell receptor beta chain was carried out in a study of T-cell reconstitution after alpha-beta-depleted transplantation in children. Regarding the study as a whole: There were reportedly several hundred expanded graft clones from which alpha-beta T cells came about two months after transplant.

V lost 0 bases to trimming and J lost 2 bases, with 11 bases between them. Germline CDR1 reads LNHNV; CDR2 reads YYDKDF (reference sequence). The CDR3 has 15 residues. Construction of the TCRbeta library involved unique molecular identifiers. TCRdb reanalysed the PCR reads using MiXCR and keeps one entry per CDR3 protein. Of some 460,000 distinct CDR3 sequences detected, about 16% appear once; the ten largest clones hold 25% to 30%. Turning to this clonotype: The antigen remains unidentified.

J is TRBJ2-7 and V is TRBV15; D might be TRBD1 (5 bases). Sequenced here: PBMCs, mostly from graft donor cells, sampled 360 days after TCRalphabeta/CD19-depleted stem cell transplant. This sequence originates from a boy under three years old who had a stem cell transplant for Wiskott-Aldrich syndrome, so the T cells may come from the graft donor. CDR3 amino acids: CATSRDRARPYEQYF. The CDR3 DNA follows: TGTGCCACCAGCAGAGACAGGGCAAGGCCCTACGAGCAGTACTTC.